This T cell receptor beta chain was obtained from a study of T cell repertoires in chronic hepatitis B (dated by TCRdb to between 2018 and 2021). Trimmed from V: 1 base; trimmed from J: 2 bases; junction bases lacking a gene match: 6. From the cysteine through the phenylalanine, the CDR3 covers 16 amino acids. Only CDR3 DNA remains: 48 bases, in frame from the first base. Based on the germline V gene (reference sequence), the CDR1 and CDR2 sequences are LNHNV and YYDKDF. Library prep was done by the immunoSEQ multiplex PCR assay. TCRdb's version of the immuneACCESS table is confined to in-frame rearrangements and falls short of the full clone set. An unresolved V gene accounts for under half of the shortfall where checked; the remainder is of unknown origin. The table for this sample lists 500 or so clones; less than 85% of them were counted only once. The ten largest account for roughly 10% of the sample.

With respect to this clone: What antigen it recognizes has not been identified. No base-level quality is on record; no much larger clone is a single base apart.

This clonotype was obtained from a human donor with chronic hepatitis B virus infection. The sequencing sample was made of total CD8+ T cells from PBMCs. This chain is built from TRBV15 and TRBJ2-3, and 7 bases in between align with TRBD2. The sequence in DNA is TGTGCCACCAGCAGAGTATCCGGGGGGAACACAGATACGCAGTATTTT. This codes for CATSRVSGGNTDTQYF.